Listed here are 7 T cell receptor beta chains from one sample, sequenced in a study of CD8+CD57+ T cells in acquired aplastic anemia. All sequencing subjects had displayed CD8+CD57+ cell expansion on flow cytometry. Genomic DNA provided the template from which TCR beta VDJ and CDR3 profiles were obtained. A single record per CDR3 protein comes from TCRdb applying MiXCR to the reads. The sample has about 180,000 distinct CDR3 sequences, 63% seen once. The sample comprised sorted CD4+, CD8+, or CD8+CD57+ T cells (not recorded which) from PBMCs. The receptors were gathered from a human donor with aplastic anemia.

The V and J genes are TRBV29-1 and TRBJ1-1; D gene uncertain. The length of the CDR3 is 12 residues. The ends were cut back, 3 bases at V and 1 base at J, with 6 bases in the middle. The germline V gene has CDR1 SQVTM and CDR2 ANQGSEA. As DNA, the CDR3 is TGCAGCGTTGATCTCCGGAACACTGAAGCTTTCTTT. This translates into CSVDLRNTEAFF. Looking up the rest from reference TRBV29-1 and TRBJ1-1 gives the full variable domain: SAVISQKPSRDICQRGTSLTIQCQVDSQVTMMFWYRQQPGQSLTLIATANQGSEATYESGFVIDKFPISRPNLTFSTLTVSNMSPEDSSIYLCSVDLRNTEAFFGQGTRLTVV.

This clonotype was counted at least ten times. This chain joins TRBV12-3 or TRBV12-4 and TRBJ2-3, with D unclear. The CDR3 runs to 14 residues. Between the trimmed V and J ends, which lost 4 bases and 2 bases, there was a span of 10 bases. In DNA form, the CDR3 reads TGTGCCAGCAGTTCCCAGGCGTACACAGATACGCAGTATTTT. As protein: CASSSQAYTDTQYF.

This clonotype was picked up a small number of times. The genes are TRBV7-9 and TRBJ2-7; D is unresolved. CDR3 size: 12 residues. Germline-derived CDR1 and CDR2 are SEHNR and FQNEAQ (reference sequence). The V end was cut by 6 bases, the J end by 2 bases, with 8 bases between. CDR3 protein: CASSSDPYEQYF. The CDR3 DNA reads TGTGCCAGCAGTTCCGACCCCTACGAGCAGTACTTC.

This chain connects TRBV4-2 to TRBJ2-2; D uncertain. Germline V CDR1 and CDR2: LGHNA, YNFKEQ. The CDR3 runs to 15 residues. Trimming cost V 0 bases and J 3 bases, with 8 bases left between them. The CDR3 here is CASSQEGTHTGELFF. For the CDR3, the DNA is TGTGCCAGCAGCCAAGAGGGCACCCACACCGGGGAGCTGTTTTTT.

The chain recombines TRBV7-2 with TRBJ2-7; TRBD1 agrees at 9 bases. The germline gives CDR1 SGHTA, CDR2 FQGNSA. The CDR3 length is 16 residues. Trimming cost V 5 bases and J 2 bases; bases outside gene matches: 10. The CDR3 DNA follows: TGTGCCAGCAGCCCACTTAGGAACAGGGGGCCCTACGAGCAGTACTTC. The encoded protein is CASSPLRNRGPYEQYF. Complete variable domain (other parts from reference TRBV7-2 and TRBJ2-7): GAGVSQSPSNKVTEKGKDVELRCDPISGHTALYWYRQSLGQGLEFLIYFQGNSAPDKSGLPSDRFSAERTGGSVSTLTIQRTQQEDSAVYLCASSPLRNRGPYEQYFGPGTRLTVT.

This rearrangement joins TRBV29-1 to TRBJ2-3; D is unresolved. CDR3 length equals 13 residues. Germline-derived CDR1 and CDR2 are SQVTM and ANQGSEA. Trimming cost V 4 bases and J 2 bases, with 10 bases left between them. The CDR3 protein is CSVATGYTDTQYF. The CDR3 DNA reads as TGCAGCGTTGCGACTGGATACACAGATACGCAGTATTTT.

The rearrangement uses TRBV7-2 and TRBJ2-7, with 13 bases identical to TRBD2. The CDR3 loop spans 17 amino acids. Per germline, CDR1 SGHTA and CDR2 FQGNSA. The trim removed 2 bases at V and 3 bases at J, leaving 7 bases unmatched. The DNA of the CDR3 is TGTGCCAGCAGCTTAACGACTAGCGGGAGGCCCCTCTACGAGCAGTACTTC. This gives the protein CASSLTTSGRPLYEQYF. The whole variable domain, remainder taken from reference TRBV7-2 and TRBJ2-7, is GAGVSQSPSNKVTEKGKDVELRCDPISGHTALYWYRQSLGQGLEFLIYFQGNSAPDKSGLPSDRFSAERTGGSVSTLTIQRTQQEDSAVYLCASSLTTSGRPLYEQYFGPGTRLTVT.